Following are 27 T cell receptor beta chains from one sample sequenced in a study of blood T cell repertoires in COVID-19. Sequencing used immunoSEQ multiplex PCR; TCRdb keeps in-frame clones, though not all of them. The data show 150,000 or so clones, about nine tenths seen once. Sequenced: peripheral blood. All receptors come from a man aged 30-40 years with COVID-19, enrolled during active disease.

This chain uses TRBV6-5 with TRBJ1-2; 10 bases are shared with TRBD1. Germline CDR1 reads MNHEY; CDR2 reads SVGAGI. The CDR3 consists of 16 residues. V lost 0 bases and J lost 6; bases outside the gene matches: 7. CDR3 sequence (DNA): TGTGCCAGCAGTTACTCGATGCCAGGGACAGGGGATGGCTACACCTTC. This gives the protein CASSYSMPGTGDGYTF.

The V call is TRBV7-3, the J call TRBJ2-7, with 9 bases identical to TRBD1. The germline V gene encodes CDR1 SGHTA and CDR2 FQGTGA. Trimming removed 2 bases from V and 1 base from J; junction bases left unmatched: 3. This CDR3 has 15 amino acids. CDR3 sequence: CASSLGTGSSYEQYF. The CDR3 DNA reads as TGTGCCAGCAGCTTAGGGACAGGGAGTTCCTACGAGCAGTACTTC.

This sequence joins TRBV30 and TRBJ1-4; D call uncertain. Per germline, CDR1 GTSNPN and CDR2 SVGIG (reference sequence). This CDR3 is 13 amino acids long. The V and J ends lost 2 bases and 3 bases respectively, with 7 bases between them. DNA of the CDR3: TGTGCCTGGAGTTCGGGTTCTAATGAAAAACTGTTTTTT. This gives the protein CAWSSGSNEKLFF.

The V gene is TRBV29-1, the J gene TRBJ1-1, with unresolved D. Germline V gene sequence: CDR1 SQVTM, CDR2 ANQGSEA. V lost 2 bases, J lost 6 bases, and 7 bases lay in between. This CDR3 comprises 11 residues. CDR3 region: CSVERGAEAFF. In nucleotides, the CDR3 is TGCAGCGTTGAAAGAGGTGCTGAAGCTTTCTTT.

The chain employs TRBV4-3 and TRBJ1-6; 7 positions agree with TRBD1. Germline V gene data show CDR1 as LGHNA and CDR2 as YSLEER. The CDR3 covers 15 residues. V lost 1 base and J lost 8; bases outside the gene matches: 5. The CDR3 sequence: CASSQAGGIDSPLHF. CDR3 nucleotides: TGCGCCAGCAGCCAAGCAGGGGGTATTGATTCACCCCTCCACTTT.

This chain links TRBV6-5 with TRBJ1-3, with a weak D call TRBD1 (6 bases). This CDR3 has 15 amino acids. Germline CDR1 reads MNHEY; CDR2 reads SVGAGI. Trimming took 5 bases from V and 0 from J, leaving 11 bases between them. For the CDR3, the DNA is TGTGCCAGCAGTCCCCAGGGGTTCTCTGGAAACACCATATATTTT. Residues: CASSPQGFSGNTIYF.

Details on this clone: The sample contains more than one DNA sequence encoding this CDR3. This chain connects TRBV6-6 to TRBJ1-5, with 9 bases aligning to TRBD1. Germline V gene data show CDR1 as MNHNY and CDR2 as SVGAGI (reference sequence). The CDR3 spans 13 residues. The junction had 2 bases not matched to a gene; V was cut back by 4 bases and J by 7 bases. The CDR3, as DNA: TGTGCCAGCAGTTTAACAGGGGGCCAGCCCCAGCATTTT. It yields the protein CASSLTGGQPQHF.

The V call is TRBV11-3, the J call TRBJ2-7, with D possibly matching TRBD1 (6 bases). Per germline, CDR1 SGHNT and CDR2 YENEEA. The CDR3 has 15 amino acids. V gave up 5 bases and J gave up 2 bases, with 16 bases separating them. DNA of the CDR3: TGTGCCAGCAGCCTTGGCCAGGGGAACACCTACGAGCAGTACTTC. As protein: CASSLGQGNTYEQYF.

The chain recombines TRBV5-1 with TRBJ1-4; 8 nucleotides align to TRBD1. V shed 0 bases, J shed 6 bases, and the junction held 10 bases outside the gene matches. This CDR3 is built from 17 residues. Germline V gene sequence: CDR1 SGHRS, CDR2 YFSETQ. The CDR3 DNA follows: TGCGCCAGCAGCTTGGGGGTCCGTGGACAGGGTGATGAAAAACTGTTTTTT. It encodes CASSLGVRGQGDEKLFF.

The chain links TRBV5-1 to TRBJ1-1, with D hard to call. With 10 bases removed from V and 0 bases from J, the gap between germline ends came to 16 bases. This CDR3 has 14 residues. The germline gives CDR1 SGHRS, CDR2 YFSETQ. In DNA form, the CDR3 reads TGCGCCGCTCGTGGTGGCACGATGAACACTGAAGCTTTCTTT. This gives the protein CAARGGTMNTEAFF.

This chain links TRBV5-1 with TRBJ1-1, with TRBD1 matching 9 bases. Trimming took 6 bases from V and 0 from J; bases not matched to a gene: 6. Germline CDR1 is SGHRS and CDR2 is YFSETQ. The CDR3 consists of 15 residues. CDR3 loop: CASIRTGDMNTEAFF. In DNA, the CDR3 is TGCGCCAGCATCCGGACAGGGGACATGAACACTGAAGCTTTCTTT. Variable domain in full (rest from reference TRBV5-1 and TRBJ1-1): KAGVTQTPRYLIKTRGQQVTLSCSPISGHRSVSWYQQTPGQGLQFLFEYFSETQRNKGNFPGRFSGRQFSNSRSEMNVSTLELGDSALYLCASIRTGDMNTEAFFGQGTRLTVV.

The chain joins TRBV11-2 to TRBJ1-2; 10 positions agree with TRBD1. With 3 bases clipped from V and 2 bases from J, the junction kept 3 bases outside the gene matches. The germline V gene has CDR1 SGHAT and CDR2 FQNNGV. The CDR3 is 15 residues long. The DNA for the CDR3 is TGTGCCAGCAGCTTTGGGACAGGGGCCAACTATGGCTACACCTTC. Translation: CASSFGTGANYGYTF. Looking up the rest from reference TRBV11-2 and TRBJ1-2 gives the full variable domain: EAGVAQSPRYKIIEKRQSVAFWCNPISGHATLYWYQQILGQGPKLLIQFQNNGVVDDSQLPKDRFSAERLKGVDSTLKIQPAKLEDSAVYLCASSFGTGANYGYTFGSGTRLTVV.

The chain joins TRBV28 to TRBJ1-1; 10 nucleotides agree with TRBD1. V lost 3 bases and J lost 0; bases outside the gene matches: 7. Germline V lookup: CDR1 MDHEN, CDR2 SYDVKM. The CDR3 is 17 residues long. The CDR3 sequence is CASSLGPGQGLNTEAFF. In DNA form, the CDR3 reads TGTGCCAGCAGTTTGGGTCCGGGACAGGGGCTGAACACTGAAGCTTTCTTT.

V and J are TRBV25-1 and TRBJ2-2; TRBD1 agrees at 7 bases. There are 15 residues in the CDR3. Looked up from germline, CDR1 is MGHDK and CDR2 is SYGVNS. After removal of 6 bases from V and 1 base from J, the junction contained 5 bases not matched to a gene. This chain's CDR3 is CASRAWTGNTGELFF. As DNA, the CDR3 is TGTGCCAGCAGGGCATGGACAGGGAACACCGGGGAGCTGTTTTTT.

The gene calls are TRBV11-3 and TRBJ2-3, with 12 positions matching TRBD2. V gave up 5 bases and J gave up 6 bases; unmatched junction bases: 15. CDR1 and CDR2 from the germline V gene are SGHNT and YENEEA. The CDR3 sequence is 18 residues long. The CDR3 nucleotides read TGTGCCAGCAGCCCCCTGACTAGCGGGGGTCAGCAGAGGGATACGCAGTATTTT. Protein product: CASSPLTSGGQQRDTQYF.

This chain's CDR3 is CASSSGQEDGYTF. The CDR3 DNA reads as TGCGCCAGCAGCTCCGGACAGGAAGATGGCTACACCTTC. The chain is built from TRBV5-1 and TRBJ1-2, with 7 bases that match TRBD1. Looked up from germline, CDR1 is SGHRS and CDR2 is YFSETQ. This CDR3 has 13 amino acids. V shed 3 bases, J shed 6 bases, and the junction held 5 bases outside the gene matches.

This rearrangement joins TRBV5-1 to TRBJ2-5, with 10 bases identical to TRBD2. Germline lookup yields CDR1 SGHRS and CDR2 YFSETQ. V was pared by 1 base and J by 2 bases, with 5 bases of the junction left unmatched. The CDR3 is 16 amino acids. The CDR3 DNA sequence: TGCGCCAGCAGCTTGCGACCTAGCGGGGGACAAGAGACCCAGTACTTC. Translation: CASSLRPSGGQETQYF.

This clone was picked up a small number of times. The J gene is TRBJ1-6, the V gene TRBV30; D might be TRBD1 (6 bases). Germline V lookup: CDR1 GTSNPN, CDR2 SVGIG (reference sequence). Trimming stripped 0 bases from V and 5 bases from J, with 11 bases between. CDR3 size: 15 residues. Here the CDR3 reads CAWSVGGAHNSPLHF. DNA of the CDR3: TGTGCCTGGAGTGTAGGGGGGGCGCATAATTCACCCCTCCACTTT.

J is TRBJ1-5 and V is TRBV19, with 7 bases lining up with TRBD1. The CDR3 extends over 17 amino acids. Looked up from germline, CDR1 is LNHDA and CDR2 is SQIVND (reference sequence). Trimming cost V 7 bases and J 0 bases; bases outside gene matches: 12. The CDR3 DNA reads as TGTGCCAGTACCCTGACAGGGCCATATTATAGCAATCAGCCCCAGCATTTT. Protein sequence: CASTLTGPYYSNQPQHF.

The genes are TRBV7-3 and TRBJ1-2; 10 bases fit TRBD1. V trimming: 0 bases; J trimming: 5 bases; junction bases outside the gene matches: 12. The CDR3 spans 18 residues. The germline gives CDR1 SGHTA, CDR2 FQGTGA. CDR3 sequence: CASSLTLIRTGGSYGYTF. CDR3 nucleotides: TGTGCCAGCAGCTTAACGTTAATAAGGACAGGGGGGTCGTATGGCTACACCTTC.

The chain's CDR3 is CASSVGGQGETQYF. CDR3 DNA sequence: TGTGCCAGCAGCGTAGGAGGGCAGGGGGAGACCCAGTACTTC. This chain joins TRBV9 and TRBJ2-5; a possible D gene is TRBD1 (6 bases). CDR1 SGDLS and CDR2 YYNGEE come from the germline V gene. V was trimmed by 0 bases and J by 5 bases, leaving 11 bases between them. This CDR3 comprises 14 residues.

This chain uses TRBV9 with TRBJ1-6, with D perhaps matching TRBD1 (6 bases). Germline V CDR1 and CDR2: SGDLS, YYNGEE. The ends were cut back, 0 bases at V and 5 bases at J, with 9 bases in the middle. This CDR3 has 15 amino acids. CDR3 in amino acids: CASSVDRAHNSPLHF. As DNA, the CDR3 is TGTGCCAGCAGCGTAGACAGGGCACATAATTCACCCCTCCACTTT.

The J gene is TRBJ2-7, the V gene TRBV29-1, with D maybe TRBD1 (6 bases). Germline CDR1 SQVTM, CDR2 ANQGSEA. CDR3 length equals 13 residues. V lost 7 bases and J lost 3, with 16 bases in between. CDR3 sequence (DNA): TGCAGCGCCACACAGGGTTGGGGCTACGAGCAGTACTTC. Residues: CSATQGWGYEQYF.

The genes are TRBV28 and TRBJ2-1, with 7 positions matching TRBD2. Germline CDR1 MDHEN, CDR2 SYDVKM. J lost 4 bases, V lost 7 bases, and 10 bases had no gene match. The CDR3 contains 15 residues. CDR3 sequence reads: CASITPGLTYNEQFF. Here the CDR3 DNA reads TGTGCCAGCATTACACCGGGACTAACTTACAATGAGCAGTTCTTC.

Here the CDR3 DNA reads TGTGCCAGTAGTATATCCCCTCTGGAGGGCTACACCTTC. As protein: CASSISPLEGYTF. The chain employs TRBV19 and TRBJ1-2; D ambiguous. CDR1 is LNHDA, CDR2 SQIVND, per germline (reference sequence). There are 13 residues in the CDR3. Trimming removed 2 bases from V and 8 bases from J, with 12 bases in between.

V and J are TRBV11-2 and TRBJ1-2, with 7 bases matching TRBD1. Trimming at V came to 1 base and at J to 4 bases, leaving 18 bases not matched to a gene. From germline, CDR1 is SGHAT and CDR2 FQNNGV. The length of the CDR3 is 19 residues. CDR3 protein: CASSLGLGTDLSWIYGYTF. CDR3 DNA: TGTGCCAGCAGCTTAGGGTTGGGGACAGATCTATCATGGATCTATGGCTACACCTTC.

V is TRBV7-3 and J is TRBJ2-5, with 9 bases aligning to TRBD1. The ends lost 3 bases at V and 4 bases at J; junction bases unmatched: 3. CDR1 and CDR2 from the germline V gene are SGHTA and FQGTGA. The CDR3 length is 14 residues. As DNA, the CDR3 is TGTGCCAGCAGCTTCGACAGGGGGTCAGAGACCCAGTACTTC. This encodes CASSFDRGSETQYF.